These 20 T cell receptor beta chains came from one sample sequenced in a study of cytomegalovirus exposure and HLA in healthy donors. Vbeta (60) and Jbeta (13) primers were used in the PCR. Generated by immunoSEQ multiplex PCR, the TCRdb table keeps only in-frame clones and is missing some. Seen here are 170,000 or so clones, roughly 87% observed once, and the top ten hold 0.5%. Sequencing used PBMCs. The source of these receptors is a woman aged 50 to 60 in good health and CMV-seronegative.

This clone was observed a single time. Here the CDR3 reads CASRFLGQGAVGYTF. In nucleotides, the CDR3 is TGTGCCAGCAGATTTTTGGGACAGGGGGCGGTTGGCTACACCTTC. The chain recombines TRBV5-4 with TRBJ1-2; TRBD1 matches 12 bases. Per germline, CDR1 SGHNT and CDR2 YYREEE (reference sequence). With V trimmed by 5 bases and J by 7 bases, 9 bases remained unmatched. The length of the CDR3 is 15 residues. The complete variable domain, with remaining parts taken from reference TRBV5-4 and TRBJ1-2, reads ETGVTQSPTHLIKTRGQQVTLRCSSQSGHNTVSWYQQALGQGPQFIFQYYREEENGRGNFPPRFSGLQFPNYSSELNVNALELDDSALYLCASRFLGQGAVGYTFGSGTRLTVV.

The genes are TRBV6-5 and TRBJ2-2; 8 positions agree with TRBD1. Germline-derived CDR1 and CDR2 are MNHEY and SVGAGI. V trimming: 1 base; J trimming: 5 bases; junction bases outside the gene matches: 3. The CDR3 loop spans 15 amino acids. The CDR3 DNA reads TGTGCCAGCAGTTACTGGACAGGGTTGACCGGGGAGCTGTTTTTT. It codes for CASSYWTGLTGELFF.

The chain employs TRBV12-1 and TRBJ1-1; TRBD1, as called in the table, went unchecked against the DNA. TRBV12-1 is annotated as a pseudogene. CDR3 length equals 18 residues. CDR3 residues: CASSFANLPVVRGTEAFF. The CDR3, as DNA: TGTGCCAGCAGCTTTGCCAACCTGCCGGTAGTTAGGGGCACTGAAGCTTTCTTT.

This chain connects TRBV28 to TRBJ1-6; 7 bases line up with TRBD1. Per germline, CDR1 MDHEN and CDR2 SYDVKM. This CDR3 comprises 17 residues. V was pared by 2 bases and J by 0 bases, with 4 bases of the junction left unmatched. CDR3 nucleotides: TGTGCCAGCAGTTTAAGGCAGGGGGGCTCCTATAATTCACCCCTCCACTTT. Amino acid sequence: CASSLRQGGSYNSPLHF.

This sequence joins TRBV5-1 and TRBJ2-1, with 8 nucleotides matching TRBD2. CDR1 is SGHRS, CDR2 YFSETQ, per germline. CDR3 length: 19 amino acids. With V trimmed by 2 bases and J by 6 bases, 19 bases remained unmatched. The CDR3 sequence: CASSFGATKRELSSNEQFF. Here the CDR3 DNA reads TGCGCCAGCAGCTTTGGAGCCACTAAGCGGGAGCTATCTTCCAATGAGCAGTTCTTC.

The chain carries TRBV2 and TRBJ2-1; 12 positions agree with TRBD1. V trimming: 2 bases; J trimming: 8 bases; junction bases outside the gene matches: 16. Germline V gene data show CDR1 as SNHLY and CDR2 as FYNNEI. The CDR3 is made up of 19 amino acids. The CDR3 sequence: CASSEPTDPGQGAHHEQFF. DNA of the CDR3: TGTGCCAGCAGTGAACCGACCGACCCGGGACAGGGGGCGCACCATGAGCAGTTCTTC.

The V call is TRBV6-5, the J call TRBJ2-7, with TRBD1 matching 8 bases. The V gene end was trimmed by 5 bases and the J gene end by 3 bases; junction bases not matched to a gene: 6. Germline V gene data show CDR1 as MNHEY and CDR2 as SVGAGI. CDR3 length equals 14 residues. CDR3 DNA: TGTGCCAGCAGTAGACAGGGGTCGGACTACGAGCAGTACTTC. This sequence encodes CASSRQGSDYEQYF.

This chain uses TRBV7-8 with TRBJ2-1; possibly TRBD2 for D (6 bases). There are 18 residues in the CDR3. The germline V and J ends were trimmed by 1 base and 4 bases, with 20 bases remaining between them. Germline V lookup: CDR1 SGHVS, CDR2 FQNEAQ. The CDR3 loop reads CASSLVRAGPRLYNEQFF. CDR3 coding DNA: TGTGCCAGCAGCTTAGTCCGCGCGGGACCGCGACTTTACAATGAGCAGTTCTTC.

The table lists this clone with a count of one. The rearrangement joins TRBV28 to TRBJ1-2, with D possibly TRBD1 on 5 matching bases. Per germline, CDR1 MDHEN and CDR2 SYDVKM. This CDR3 spans 14 amino acids. V shed 3 bases and J shed 2 bases, with 10 bases lying between them. The CDR3 loop reads CASSFLRANYGYTF. For the CDR3, the DNA is TGTGCCAGCAGTTTTCTCAGGGCGAACTATGGCTACACCTTC.

The V call is TRBV7-7, the J call TRBJ2-7; TRBD2 aligns across 9 bases. The J segment lost 6 bases and the V segment lost 1 base, leaving 1 base of the junction unmatched. Germline CDR1 is SSHAT and CDR2 is FNYEAQ (reference sequence). The CDR3 length is 13 residues. The DNA for the CDR3 is TGTGCCAGCAGCTTAGGGACTAGCGCCGAGCAGTACTTC. Encoded protein: CASSLGTSAEQYF.

The chain recombines TRBV27 with TRBJ2-7; weak D call: TRBD2 (6 bases). Trimming pared 6 bases from V and 3 bases from J, leaving 9 bases between. The CDR3 contains 12 residues. CDR1 and CDR2 (germline): MNHEY, SMNVEV (reference sequence). The CDR3 sequence: CASRSDYYEQYF. In DNA form, the CDR3 reads TGTGCCAGCAGGTCGGACTACTACGAGCAGTACTTC.

This clone has a handful of counts. The V gene is TRBV10-3, the J gene TRBJ2-2, with TRBD1 matching over 12 bases. Trimming at V came to 9 bases and at J to 7 bases, leaving 15 bases not matched to a gene. Germline CDR1 is ENHRY and CDR2 is SYGVKD. The CDR3 totals 17 residues. This CDR3 reads CAISSGTGGGRSGELFF. The DNA of the CDR3 is TGTGCCATAAGCTCCGGGACAGGGGGCGGTAGAAGCGGGGAGCTGTTTTTT.

The chain combines TRBV5-1 with TRBJ2-3; 7 bases line up with TRBD2. Trimming cost V 3 bases and J 6 bases; bases outside gene matches: 7. Germline assignment: CDR1 SGHRS and CDR2 YFSETQ. The CDR3 loop spans 14 amino acids. DNA for the CDR3: TGCGCCAGCAGCTCGGGACTAACCCAGGATACGCAGTATTTT. Translation: CASSSGLTQDTQYF.

The J gene is TRBJ1-2, the V gene TRBV29-1, with TRBD1 matching 7 bases. The V gene end was trimmed by 4 bases and the J gene end by 1 base; junction bases not matched to a gene: 3. The germline CDR1 and CDR2 sequences are SQVTM and ANQGSEA. The length of the CDR3 is 13 residues. The DNA for the CDR3 is TGCAGCGTTGCCCAGGGGGTTAACTATGGCTACACCTTC. It is translated as CSVAQGVNYGYTF.

The chain employs TRBV7-9 and TRBJ2-2, with a possible D match to TRBD2 (5 bases). CDR3 size: 13 residues. Trimming removed 8 bases from V and 1 base from J, with 8 bases in between. Per the germline V gene, CDR1 is SEHNR and CDR2 is FQNEAQ (reference sequence). CDR3 sequence reads: CASSGRNTGELFF. CDR3 sequence (DNA): TGTGCCAGCTCTGGGAGGAACACCGGGGAGCTGTTTTTT.

V usage is TRBV18 and J usage is TRBJ1-2; D remains ambiguous. Germline assignment: CDR1 KGHSH and CDR2 LQKENI. The V end lost 0 bases, the J end lost 3 bases, and 8 bases lay between the germline ends. The CDR3 runs 14 residues. CDR3 sequence: CASSPPAGDYGYTF. The CDR3 DNA reads TGTGCCAGCTCACCACCAGCAGGTGACTATGGCTACACCTTC.

The rearrangement joins TRBV28 to TRBJ2-5; 11 bases fit TRBD1. The J call may be in error: the DNA end matches TRBJ2-7 better. The CDR3 runs to 15 residues. The germline V gene encodes CDR1 MDHEN and CDR2 SYDVKM. The CDR3 nucleotides read TGTGCCAGCAGTATACGGACAGGGGGCCCTGACGAGCAGTACTTC. As protein: CASSIRTGGPDEQYF.

The chain employs TRBV30 and TRBJ1-5; a possible D gene is TRBD1 (6 bases). Per the germline V gene, CDR1 is GTSNPN and CDR2 is SVGIG (reference sequence). Between the trimmed V and J ends, which lost 2 bases and 1 base, there was a span of 21 bases. The CDR3 has 18 residues. Written as DNA, the CDR3 is TGTGCCTGGAGTCAGGACAGAGGGGGGGGGTTGAGCAATCAGCCCCAGCATTTT. Its translation is CAWSQDRGGGLSNQPQHF.

Comments on this clone: The same CDR3 can be traced to other DNA sequences in this sample. The chain carries TRBV7-2 and TRBJ2-7, with 7 nucleotides matching TRBD2. V was pared by 4 bases and J by 3 bases, with 3 bases of the junction left unmatched. The CDR3 extends over 13 amino acids. Germline V CDR1 and CDR2: SGHTA, FQGNSA. CDR3 region: CASSSSGGYEQYF. The DNA of the CDR3 is TGTGCCAGCAGCTCGTCGGGGGGCTACGAGCAGTACTTC.

The table lists this clone with a few counts. The rearrangement uses TRBV5-1 and TRBJ1-3; TRBD1 aligns across 9 bases. Germline V lookup: CDR1 SGHRS, CDR2 YFSETQ. This CDR3 region has 16 residues. J lost 3 bases, V lost 2 bases, and 6 bases had no gene match. CDR3 residues: CASSLRTGEGGNTIYF. The DNA of the CDR3 is TGCGCCAGCAGCTTACGGACAGGGGAAGGTGGAAACACCATATATTTT.